The present TCR beta chain was sequenced within a study of cytomegalovirus exposure and HLA in healthy donors. Study results and caveats: Earlier analysis looked at TCR beta V segments, and most were productive about 90% or about 30% of the time. Serostatus for CMV was the only available immune exposure information.

The table lists this clone with a count of one. Its specificity is unknown. Other nucleotide sequences from this sample produce the same CDR3. CDR3 size: 15 residues. Trimming removed 6 bases from V and 0 bases from J, with 12 bases in between. Germline CDR1 SNHLY, CDR2 FYNNEI. Researchers ran the PCR with 60 Vbeta and 13 Jbeta primers. Generated by immunoSEQ multiplex PCR, the TCRdb table keeps only in-frame clones and is missing some. Counted here are under 120,000 clones, 55% to 65% occurring once; the ten biggest clones make up less than 4.5%. The chain has TRBV2 and TRBJ1-3, with D unclear. Sequenced: PBMCs. The sequence was collected from a man aged 30 to 39 in good health and CMV-seropositive. The CDR3 nucleotides are TGTGCCAGCAGGGAGGGCCGGAGCTCTGGAAACACCATATATTTT. This encodes CASREGRSSGNTIYF.